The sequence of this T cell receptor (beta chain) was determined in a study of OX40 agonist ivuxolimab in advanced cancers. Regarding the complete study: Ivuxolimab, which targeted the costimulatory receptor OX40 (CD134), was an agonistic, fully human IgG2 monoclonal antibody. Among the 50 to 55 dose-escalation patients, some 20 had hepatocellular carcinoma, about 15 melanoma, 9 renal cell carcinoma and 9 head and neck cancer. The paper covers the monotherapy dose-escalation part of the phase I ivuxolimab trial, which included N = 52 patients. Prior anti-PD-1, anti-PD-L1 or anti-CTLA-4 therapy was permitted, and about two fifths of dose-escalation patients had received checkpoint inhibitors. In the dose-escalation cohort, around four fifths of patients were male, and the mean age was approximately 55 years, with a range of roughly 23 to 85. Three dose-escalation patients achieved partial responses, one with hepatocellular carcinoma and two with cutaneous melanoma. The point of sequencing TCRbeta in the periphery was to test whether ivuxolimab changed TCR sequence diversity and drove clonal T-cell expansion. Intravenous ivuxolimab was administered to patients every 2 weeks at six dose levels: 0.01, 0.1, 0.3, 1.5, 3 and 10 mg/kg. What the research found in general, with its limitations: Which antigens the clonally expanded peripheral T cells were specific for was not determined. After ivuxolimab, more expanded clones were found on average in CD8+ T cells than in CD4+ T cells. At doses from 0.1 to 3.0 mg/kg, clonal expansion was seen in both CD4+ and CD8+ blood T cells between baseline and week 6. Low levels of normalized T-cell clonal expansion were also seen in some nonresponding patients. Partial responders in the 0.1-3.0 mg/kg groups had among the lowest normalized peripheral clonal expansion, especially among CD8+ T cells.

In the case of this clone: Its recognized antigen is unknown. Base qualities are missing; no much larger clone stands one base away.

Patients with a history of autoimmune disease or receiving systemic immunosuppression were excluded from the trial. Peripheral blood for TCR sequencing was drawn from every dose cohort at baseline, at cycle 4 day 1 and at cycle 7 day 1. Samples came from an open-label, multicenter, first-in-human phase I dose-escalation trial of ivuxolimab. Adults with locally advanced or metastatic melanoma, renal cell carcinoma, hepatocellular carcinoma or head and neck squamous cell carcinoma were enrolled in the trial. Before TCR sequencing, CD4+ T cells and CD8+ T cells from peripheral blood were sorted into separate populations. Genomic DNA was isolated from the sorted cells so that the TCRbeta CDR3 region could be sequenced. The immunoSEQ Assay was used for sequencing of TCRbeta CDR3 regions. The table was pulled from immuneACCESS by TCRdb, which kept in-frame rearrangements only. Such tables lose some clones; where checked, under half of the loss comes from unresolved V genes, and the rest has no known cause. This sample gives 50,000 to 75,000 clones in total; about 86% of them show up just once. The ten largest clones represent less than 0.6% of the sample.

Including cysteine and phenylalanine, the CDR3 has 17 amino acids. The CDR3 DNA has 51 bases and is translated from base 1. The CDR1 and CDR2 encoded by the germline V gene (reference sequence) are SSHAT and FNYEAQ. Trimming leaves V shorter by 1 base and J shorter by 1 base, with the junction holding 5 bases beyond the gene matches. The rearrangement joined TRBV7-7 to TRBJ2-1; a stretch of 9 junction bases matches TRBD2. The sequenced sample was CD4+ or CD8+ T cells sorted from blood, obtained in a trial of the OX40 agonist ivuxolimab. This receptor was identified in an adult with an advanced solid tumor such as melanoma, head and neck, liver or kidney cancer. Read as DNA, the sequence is TGTGCCAGCAGCTTAGGGACTAGCGTTGTTTCCTACAATGAGCAGTTCTTC. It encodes CASSLGTSVVSYNEQFF. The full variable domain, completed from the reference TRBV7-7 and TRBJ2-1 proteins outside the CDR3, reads GAGVSQSPRYKVTKRGQDVTLRCDPISSHATLYWYQQALGQGPEFLTYFNYEAQPDKSGLPSDRFSAERPEGSISTLTIQRTEQRDSAMYRCASSLGTSVVSYNEQFFGPGTRLTVL.